This paragraph reports one T cell receptor (beta chain). The CDR3 contains 15 residues. The data were taken from a study of blood T cell repertoires in COVID-19. As for the study in general: COVID-19 samples, acute and convalescent, were from the United States, Italy and Spain. Nucleic acid was either cDNA or gDNA, and it came from T cells, B-cell-depleted T cells, or PBMCs.

As handled by the study authors: Nucleated cell counts were estimated from reference gene primer amplification. The data were produced by immunoSEQ multiplex PCR, yet TCRdb's version contains in-frame clones alone and is incomplete. The V and J calls and the clone size are those of that table, but D and trimming were determined from the DNA. The table records about 190,000 clones, less than 80% of them present only once. The V and J genes are TRBV21-1 and TRBJ1-2. TRBV21-1 is a documented pseudogene. Sample: peripheral blood. The TCR was taken from a woman between 50 and 59 years old with acute or convalescent COVID-19. The CDR3 is CASSKALGVNEGYTF. The CDR3, as DNA: TGTGCCAGCAGCAAAGCGCTCGGGGTAAATGAGGGCTACACCTTC.